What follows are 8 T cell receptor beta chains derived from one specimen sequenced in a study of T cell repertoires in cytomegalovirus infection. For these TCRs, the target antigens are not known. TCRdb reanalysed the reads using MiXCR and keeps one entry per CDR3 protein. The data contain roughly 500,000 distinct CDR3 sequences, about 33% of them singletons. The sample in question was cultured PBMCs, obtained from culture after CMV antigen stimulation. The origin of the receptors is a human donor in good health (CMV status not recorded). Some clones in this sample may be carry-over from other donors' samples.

CDR3 region: CSVVVGRGELFF. The CDR3 coding sequence is TGCAGCGTTGTGGTGGGCCGCGGGGAGCTGTTTTTT. This chain uses TRBV29-1 with TRBJ2-2; D is unresolved. In germline, CDR1 is SQVTM, CDR2 ANQGSEA. Trimming took 4 bases from V and 7 from J, leaving 10 bases between them. The CDR3 sequence is 12 residues long.

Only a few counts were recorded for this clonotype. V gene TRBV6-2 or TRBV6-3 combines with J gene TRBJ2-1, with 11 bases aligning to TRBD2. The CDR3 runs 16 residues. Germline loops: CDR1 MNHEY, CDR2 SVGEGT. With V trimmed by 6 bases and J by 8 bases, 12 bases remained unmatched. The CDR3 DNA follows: TGTGCCAGCAGCTTCCTACTAGCGGGAGAGGTCGATGAGCAGTTCTTC. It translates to CASSFLLAGEVDEQFF.

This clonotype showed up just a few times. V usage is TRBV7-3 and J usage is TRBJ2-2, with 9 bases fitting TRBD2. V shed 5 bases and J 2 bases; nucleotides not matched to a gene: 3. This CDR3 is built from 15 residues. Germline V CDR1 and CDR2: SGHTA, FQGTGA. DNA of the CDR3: TGTGCCAGCAGCCATAGCGGGGGCAACACCGGGGAGCTGTTTTTT. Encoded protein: CASSHSGGNTGELFF.

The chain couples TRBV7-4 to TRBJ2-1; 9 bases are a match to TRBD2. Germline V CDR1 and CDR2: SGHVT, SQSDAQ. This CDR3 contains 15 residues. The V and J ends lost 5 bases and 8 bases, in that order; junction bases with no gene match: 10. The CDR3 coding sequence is TGTGCCAGCAGCAGGACTAGCGCGAGGGGCGATGAGCAGTTCTTC. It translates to CASSRTSARGDEQFF.

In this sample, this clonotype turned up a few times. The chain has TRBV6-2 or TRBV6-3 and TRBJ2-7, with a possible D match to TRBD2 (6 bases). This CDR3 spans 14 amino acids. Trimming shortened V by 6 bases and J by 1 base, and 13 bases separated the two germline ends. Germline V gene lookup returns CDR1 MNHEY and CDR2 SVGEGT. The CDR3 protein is CASRTDYGSYEQYV. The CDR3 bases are TGTGCCAGCAGGACGGACTACGGATCCTACGAGCAGTACGTC.

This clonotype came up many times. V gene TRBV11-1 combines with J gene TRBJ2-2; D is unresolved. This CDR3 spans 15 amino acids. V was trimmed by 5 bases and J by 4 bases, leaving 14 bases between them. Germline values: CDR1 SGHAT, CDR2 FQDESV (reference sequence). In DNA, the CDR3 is TGTGCCAGCAGCACCATGCCGGGTAGCACCGGGGAGCTGTTTTTT. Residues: CASSTMPGSTGELFF. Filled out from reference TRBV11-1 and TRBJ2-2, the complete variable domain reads EAEVAQSPRYKITEKSQAVAFWCDPISGHATLYWYRQILGQGPELLVQFQDESVVDDSQLPKDRFSAERLKGVDSTLKIQPAELGDSAMYLCASSTMPGSTGELFFGEGSRLTVL.

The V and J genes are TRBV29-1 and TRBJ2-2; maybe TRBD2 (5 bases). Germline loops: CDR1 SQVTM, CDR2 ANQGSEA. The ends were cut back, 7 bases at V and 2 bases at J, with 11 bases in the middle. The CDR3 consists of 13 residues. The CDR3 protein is CSALDSNTGELFF. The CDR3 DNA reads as TGCAGCGCACTAGATTCTAACACCGGGGAGCTGTTTTTT.

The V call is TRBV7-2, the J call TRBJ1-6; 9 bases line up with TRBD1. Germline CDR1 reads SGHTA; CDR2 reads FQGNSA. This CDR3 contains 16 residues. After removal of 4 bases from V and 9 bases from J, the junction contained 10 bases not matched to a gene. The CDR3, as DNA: TGTGCCAGCAGCTCTGCGGGACAGGGAGTAGGTTCACCCCTCCACTTT. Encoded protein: CASSSAGQGVGSPLHF.